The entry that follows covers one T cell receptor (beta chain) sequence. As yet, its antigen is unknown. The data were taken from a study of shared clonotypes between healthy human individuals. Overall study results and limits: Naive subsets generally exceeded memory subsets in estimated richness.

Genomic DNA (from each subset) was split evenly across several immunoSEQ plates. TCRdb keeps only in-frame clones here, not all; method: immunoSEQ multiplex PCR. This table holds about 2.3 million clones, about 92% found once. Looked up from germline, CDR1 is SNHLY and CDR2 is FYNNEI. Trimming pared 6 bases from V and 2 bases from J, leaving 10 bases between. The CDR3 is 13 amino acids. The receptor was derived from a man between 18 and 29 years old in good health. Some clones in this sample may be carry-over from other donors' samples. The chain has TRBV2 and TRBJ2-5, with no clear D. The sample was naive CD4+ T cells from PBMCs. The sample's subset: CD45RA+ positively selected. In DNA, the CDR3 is TGTGCCAGCAGAAAGACTGAGCAAGAGACCCAGTACTTC. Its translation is CASRKTEQETQYF.